The 5 T cell receptor beta chains below were found in one sample sequenced in a study of T cell clones after liver transplantation. Sequenced by immunoSEQ multiplex PCR; TCRdb stores in-frame clones only, minus some. Of 45,000 to 60,000 clones in the sample, 70% are singletons; the top ten hold roughly 2.8%. Here the sequenced sample was CD4+ T cells from blood, taken at the approximately 16-month timepoint. All receptors derive from a human patient who received a liver transplant. Certain T cells may be donor cells from the graft.

This chain joins TRBV18 and TRBJ1-2; TRBD1 matches at 8 bases. This CDR3 region has 14 residues. Germline trimming cut 5 bases from V and 8 bases from J; bases unmatched to any gene: 10. Germline V gene sequence: CDR1 KGHSH, CDR2 LQKENI. Here the CDR3 DNA reads TGTGCCAGCTCAGACCGACAGGGGAGGGACGGCTACACCTTC. Translation: CASSDRQGRDGYTF.

This clone appeared once. This chain connects TRBV18 to TRBJ2-3, with D perhaps TRBD2 (6 bases). The V gene's germline CDR1 is KGHSH and CDR2 LQKENI. This CDR3 has 15 amino acids. The V and J ends lost 0 bases and 0 bases respectively, with 7 bases between them. CDR3 region: CASSPPSGSTDTQYF. The CDR3 region has the DNA TGTGCCAGCTCACCACCTAGCGGAAGCACAGATACGCAGTATTTT.

This clone was seen more than once but under ten times. The rearrangement joins TRBV5-8 to TRBJ2-1, with 7 nucleotides matching TRBD2. Germline V gene data show CDR1 as SGHTS and CDR2 as YDEGEE. The CDR3 covers 18 residues. V lost 0 bases to trimming and J lost 3 bases; unmatched junction nucleotides: 12. CDR3 nucleotides: TGTGCCAGCAGCTTGGTAACGCTAGCGGTGTCTTTCTACAATGAGCAGTTCTTC. Translated: CASSLVTLAVSFYNEQFF.

J is TRBJ2-1 and V is TRBV19; the D gene is possibly TRBD2 (5 bases). Trimming shortened V by 3 bases and J by 15 bases, and 12 bases separated the two germline ends. The CDR3 totals 11 residues. Germline-derived CDR1 and CDR2 are LNHDA and SQIVND (reference sequence). The CDR3 sequence: CASSISGKAFF. The CDR3 nucleotides read TGTGCCAGTAGTATCTCCGGGAAGGCGTTCTTC.

The rearrangement joins TRBV11-2 to TRBJ2-1; D is unclear. V was cut by 4 bases and J by 0 bases, with 10 bases left in between. Germline V lookup: CDR1 SGHAT, CDR2 FQNNGV. There are 15 residues in the CDR3. CDR3 nucleotide sequence: TGTGCCAGCAGCTCTTCCATTGGCTCCTACAATGAGCAGTTCTTC. This sequence encodes CASSSSIGSYNEQFF. Supplemented by reference TRBV11-2 and TRBJ2-1, the full variable domain reads EAGVAQSPRYKIIEKRQSVAFWCNPISGHATLYWYQQILGQGPKLLIQFQNNGVVDDSQLPKDRFSAERLKGVDSTLKIQPAKLEDSAVYLCASSSSIGSYNEQFFGPGTRLTVL.